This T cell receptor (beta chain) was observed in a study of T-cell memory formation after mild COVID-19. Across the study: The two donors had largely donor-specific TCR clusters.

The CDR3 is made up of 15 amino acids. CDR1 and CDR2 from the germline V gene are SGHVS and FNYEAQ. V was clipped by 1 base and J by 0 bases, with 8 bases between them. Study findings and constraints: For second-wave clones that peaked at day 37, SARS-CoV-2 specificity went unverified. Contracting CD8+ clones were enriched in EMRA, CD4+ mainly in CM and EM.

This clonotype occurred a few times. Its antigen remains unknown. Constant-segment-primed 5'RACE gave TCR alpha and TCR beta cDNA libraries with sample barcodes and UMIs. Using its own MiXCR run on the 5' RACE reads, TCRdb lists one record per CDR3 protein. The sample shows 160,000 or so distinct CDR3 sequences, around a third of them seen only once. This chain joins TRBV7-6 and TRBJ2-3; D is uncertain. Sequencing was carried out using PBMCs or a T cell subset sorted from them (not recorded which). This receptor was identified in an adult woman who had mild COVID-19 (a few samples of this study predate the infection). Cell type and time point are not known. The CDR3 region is CASSLEATSTDTQYF. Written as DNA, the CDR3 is TGTGCCAGCAGCTTAGAGGCGACTAGCACAGATACGCAGTATTTT.